This T cell receptor beta chain derives from a study of blood T cells in healthy people across ages. Sample-barcoded 5' priming and a J-beta primer mix drove a second PCR of 7 to 11 cycles. From the 5' RACE reads, TCRdb called clonotypes with MiXCR, one entry per CDR3 protein. The sample lists some 760,000 distinct CDR3 sequences, 25% occurring once. Study-wide results and limits: Using unsorted PBMCs precluded a conclusive naive versus antigen-experienced comparison.

The CDR3 has 16 amino acids. Deletions cut 3 bases from V and 12 bases from J, with 21 bases between. Germline V CDR1 and CDR2: LGHNA, YNFKEQ. To note about this clonotype: What it binds is not known.

This sample also appeared in a second study, on T cells of mothers and their children. This second study notes: Sample barcodes and 2-4 random nucleotides came from the second PCR's M1S primer.

The gene calls are TRBV4-2 and TRBJ1-6; a possible D gene is TRBD1 (5 bases). The sequenced material came from blood. This clonotype originated in a boy younger than 18 in good health. This CDR3 reads CASSQGTDDELRPLHF. For the CDR3, the DNA is TGTGCCAGCAGCCAGGGGACTGACGACGAACTCCGACCCCTCCACTTT.